These 28 T cell receptor beta chains share one sample of origin, sequenced in a study of Ad26.COV2.S vaccination and SARS-CoV-2 variants. Sequenced by immunoSEQ multiplex PCR; TCRdb stores in-frame clones only, minus some. The sample lists 290,000 or so clones; about 89% were seen once. The sample's treatment: around 19 received Ad26.COV2.S at low or high dose, single or two shots; roughly 5 received placebo; per-sample allocation not given. Specimen acquisition occurred on day 63 following the initial vaccine or placebo injection. This specimen was peripheral blood, taken in a trial of Ad26.COV2.S vaccine versus placebo. The receptors were gathered from a person between 18 and 60 years old who received the Ad26.COV2.S COVID-19 vaccine or a placebo.

This chain connects TRBV29-1 to TRBJ1-2, with a possible D match to TRBD1 (6 bases). The CDR3 is 13 residues long. The V and J ends lost 7 bases and 4 bases respectively, with 16 bases between them. The germline V gene has CDR1 SQVTM and CDR2 ANQGSEA. The CDR3 sequence: CSASTGGAYGYTF. CDR3 DNA sequence: TGCAGCGCTTCGACTGGGGGGGCCTATGGCTACACCTTC.

The chain joins TRBV7-9 to TRBJ2-1, with 7 nucleotides matching TRBD1. Germline lookup yields CDR1 SEHNR and CDR2 FQNEAQ (reference sequence). The CDR3 runs 18 residues. V lost 5 bases and J lost 3; bases outside the gene matches: 16. CDR3 in DNA: TGTGCCAGCAGCCTCAAACTGGTCTGGGACAGAAACTACAATGAGCAGTTCTTC. As protein: CASSLKLVWDRNYNEQFF. The whole variable domain, filled in from reference TRBV7-9 and TRBJ2-1, reads DTGVSQNPRHKITKRGQNVTFRCDPISEHNRLYWYRQTLGQGPEFLTYFQNEAQLEKSRLLSDRFSAERPKGSFSTLEIQRTEQGDSAMYLCASSLKLVWDRNYNEQFFGPGTRLTVL.

The rearrangement uses TRBV25-1 and TRBJ2-2; 7 bases are a match to TRBD1. The CDR3 loop spans 15 amino acids. The V and J ends lost 4 bases and 6 bases, in that order; junction bases with no gene match: 8. In germline, CDR1 is MGHDK, CDR2 SYGVNS. CDR3 region: CASSVTGTVSGELFF. CDR3 in DNA: TGTGCCAGCAGTGTGACCGGGACAGTGTCCGGGGAGCTGTTTTTT.

The J gene is TRBJ2-7, the V gene TRBV3-1 (or the pseudogene TRBV3-2); D ambiguous. V was pared by 0 bases and J by 3 bases, with 12 bases between. Germline lookup yields CDR1 LGHDT and CDR2 YNNKEL (reference sequence). The CDR3 contains 15 residues. The CDR3 DNA reads as TGTGCCAGCAGCCAAGATTTGAGGCAGCGCTACGAGCAGTACTTC. Translation: CASSQDLRQRYEQYF.

The chain carries TRBV5-5 and TRBJ2-5; D may be TRBD1 (6 bases). The CDR3 contains 15 residues. V was cut by 0 bases and J by 2 bases, with 11 bases left in between. Germline assignment: CDR1 SGHKS and CDR2 YYEKEE (reference sequence). The CDR3 DNA follows: TGTGCCAGCAGCTTGGTTCAGGGGCGGCAAGAGACCCAGTACTTC. Protein product: CASSLVQGRQETQYF. The full variable domain, its missing parts supplied by reference TRBV5-5 and TRBJ2-5, is DAGVTQSPTHLIKTRGQQVTLRCSPISGHKSVSWYQQVLGQGPQFIFQYYEKEERGRGNFPDRFSARQFPNYSSELNVNALLLGDSALYLCASSLVQGRQETQYFGPGTRLLVL.

This clone was counted a few times. The J gene is TRBJ1-5, the V gene TRBV7-8, with D hard to call. The V and J ends lost 5 bases and 5 bases respectively, with 10 bases between them. Germline V gene data show CDR1 as SGHVS and CDR2 as FQNEAQ. The CDR3 has 13 amino acids. The DNA of the CDR3 is TGTGCCAGCAGCCCGACCACGGATCAGCCCCAGCATTTT. Its translation is CASSPTTDQPQHF. The entire variable domain, with the rest obtained from reference TRBV7-8 and TRBJ1-5, is as follows: GAGVSQSPRYKVAKRGQDVALRCDPISGHVSLFWYQQALGQGPEFLTYFQNEAQLDKSGLPSDRFFAERPEGSVSTLKIQRTQQEDSAVYLCASSPTTDQPQHFGDGTRLSIL.

The rearrangement joins TRBV14 to TRBJ2-7, with D perhaps matching TRBD1 or TRBD2 (5 bases each). CDR3 length: 17 residues. Germline lookup yields CDR1 SGHDN and CDR2 FVKESK. Trimming shortened V by 3 bases and J by 5 bases, and 23 bases separated the two germline ends. The CDR3 sequence: CASSHQEYLTGLHEQYF. CDR3 coding DNA: TGTGCCAGCAGCCACCAAGAATACCTCACGGGGCTCCACGAGCAGTACTTC.

With regard to this clone: One junction end does not reproduce the germline sequence, and a read error may be involved. The chain is built from TRBV7-2 and TRBJ2-3; D tentatively fits TRBD1 or TRBD2 (6 bases each). The length of the CDR3 is 19 residues. Germline lookup yields CDR1 SGHTA and CDR2 FQGNSA. CDR3 sequence reads: CANSRRTSISLGGTDTQYF. CDR3 nucleotide sequence: TGTGCCAACAGCAGAAGGACTTCCATCTCTCTAGGGGGGACAGATACGCAGTATTTT.

This clone was observed a single time. This chain connects TRBV5-1 to TRBJ2-7; a weak D match, TRBD1 (5 bases). This CDR3 has 15 amino acids. Germline V gene data show CDR1 as SGHRS and CDR2 as YFSETQ. Trimming shortened V by 6 bases and J by 3 bases, and 19 bases separated the two germline ends. The CDR3 sequence is CASTTANPGIYEQYF. The CDR3 DNA follows: TGCGCCAGCACCACGGCGAACCCAGGGATCTACGAGCAGTACTTC.

The chain combines TRBV30 with TRBJ2-3, with 9 bases aligning to TRBD2. Per the germline V gene, CDR1 is GTSNPN and CDR2 is SVGIG (reference sequence). Trimming removed 4 bases from V and 5 bases from J; junction bases left unmatched: 4. The CDR3 spans 13 residues. The CDR3 loop reads CAWKASGIDTQYF. The CDR3, as DNA: TGTGCCTGGAAAGCTAGCGGGATAGATACGCAGTATTTT.

This clone showed up just a few times. The chain combines TRBV11-2 with TRBJ2-2; 7 bases line up with TRBD2. The CDR3 spans 15 residues. Germline V gives CDR1 SGHAT, CDR2 FQNNGV. The ends lost 5 bases at V and 2 bases at J; junction bases unmatched: 5. The CDR3 DNA reads as TGTGCCAGCAGCCTCCGGGACTATAACACCGGGGAGCTGTTTTTT. Its protein product is CASSLRDYNTGELFF. Using reference TRBV11-2 and TRBJ2-2 for the parts outside the CDR3, the full variable domain is EAGVAQSPRYKIIEKRQSVAFWCNPISGHATLYWYQQILGQGPKLLIQFQNNGVVDDSQLPKDRFSAERLKGVDSTLKIQPAKLEDSAVYLCASSLRDYNTGELFFGEGSRLTVL.

J is TRBJ2-7 and V is TRBV6-5; a possible D gene is TRBD2 (5 bases). The V and J ends lost 6 bases and 2 bases respectively, with 14 bases between them. This CDR3 has 14 residues. Germline V gene sequence: CDR1 MNHEY, CDR2 SVGAGI. The CDR3 DNA follows: TGTGCCAGCAGGGTATCGGGGAGAACCTACGAGCAGTACTTC. Residues: CASRVSGRTYEQYF.

The CDR3 nucleotides read TGCGCCAGCAGCTCACCCCAAGATACGCAGTATTTT. Translated: CASSSPQDTQYF. The V call is TRBV5-1, the J call TRBJ2-3; D remains unclear. V lost 3 bases and J 5 bases, leaving 7 bases between the germline ends. Per germline, CDR1 SGHRS and CDR2 YFSETQ. CDR3 length equals 12 residues.

The rearrangement links TRBV5-4 to TRBJ1-2; maybe TRBD1 (6 bases). With 4 bases removed from V and 4 bases from J, the gap between germline ends came to 11 bases. This CDR3 is 13 amino acids long. Germline CDR1 and CDR2: SGHNT and YYREEE (reference sequence). The CDR3 DNA is TGTGCCAGCAGCGTAGGGGGGTCCTATGGCTACACCTTC. Residues: CASSVGGSYGYTF.

Only one count was recorded for this clone. The rearrangement uses TRBV7-9 and TRBJ2-2; D remains ambiguous. V shed 2 bases and J shed 4 bases, with 17 bases lying between them. This CDR3 has 17 amino acids. Per germline, CDR1 SEHNR and CDR2 FQNEAQ (reference sequence). The CDR3 DNA is TGTGCCAGCAGCTTAATGGTCACGGAGAAAATCACCGGGGAGCTGTTTTTT. Translated, it gives CASSLMVTEKITGELFF.

The J gene is TRBJ1-5, the V gene TRBV10-2; D unresolved. This CDR3 spans 16 amino acids. V shed 3 bases and J shed 1 base, with 13 bases lying between them. CDR1 and CDR2 (germline): WSHSY, SAAADI. CDR3 region: CASSDPPSGSNQPQHF. The DNA for the CDR3 is TGCGCCAGCAGTGACCCTCCGAGCGGCAGCAATCAGCCCCAGCATTTT.

This chain links TRBV30 with TRBJ1-2; 7 nucleotides line up with TRBD1. The CDR3 loop spans 13 amino acids. Germline CDR1 and CDR2: GTSNPN and SVGIG (reference sequence). The V and J ends lost 2 bases and 5 bases, in that order; junction bases with no gene match: 5. Written as DNA, the CDR3 is TGTGCCTGGAGTCATGGGACAGCATATGGCTACACCTTC. Translating gives CAWSHGTAYGYTF.

The J gene is TRBJ2-1, the V gene TRBV29-1; 8 bases are shared with TRBD2. The junction had 11 bases not matched to a gene; V was cut back by 7 bases and J by 6 bases. CDR3 length: 14 amino acids. The germline CDR1 and CDR2 sequences are SQVTM and ANQGSEA. This CDR3 reads CSAQRERRGNEQFF. The CDR3 DNA is TGCAGCGCCCAGCGGGAGCGCAGGGGCAATGAGCAGTTCTTC.

This clone was detected only a few times. The V and J genes are TRBV5-1 and TRBJ2-7, with 7 positions matching TRBD1. The CDR3 length is 14 residues. Germline V gives CDR1 SGHRS, CDR2 YFSETQ. V lost 4 bases and J lost 4; bases outside the gene matches: 8. The CDR3 sequence: CASSGEGTAYEQYF. As DNA, the CDR3 is TGCGCCAGCAGCGGAGAGGGGACAGCTTACGAGCAGTACTTC.

V usage is TRBV13 and J usage is TRBJ1-2; D may be TRBD1 (6 bases). Germline-derived CDR1 and CDR2 are PRHDT and FYEKMQ (reference sequence). The CDR3 loop spans 14 amino acids. V gave up 3 bases and J gave up 1 base, with 9 bases separating them. The CDR3 protein is CASSFGQINYGYTF. DNA for the CDR3: TGTGCCAGCAGCTTTGGACAGATTAACTATGGCTACACCTTC.

A remark on this clone: Additional DNA sequences in this sample encode the identical CDR3. The chain is built from TRBV19 and TRBJ1-1, with D possibly being TRBD1 (6 bases). Trimming left V 9 bases short and J 0 bases short, with 11 bases between. The length of the CDR3 is 13 residues. Germline V CDR1 and CDR2: LNHDA, SQIVND (reference sequence). The CDR3 spells CASSDRLNTEAFF. The DNA for the CDR3 is TGTGCCAGCAGCGACAGGTTGAACACTGAAGCTTTCTTT.

The rearrangement uses TRBV11-3 and TRBJ2-2; weak D call: TRBD1 (5 bases). The V end lost 3 bases, the J end lost 5 bases, and 7 bases lay between the germline ends. Looked up from germline, CDR1 is SGHNT and CDR2 is YENEEA. The CDR3 length is 13 residues. The CDR3 nucleotides are TGTGCCAGCAGCTTTAAGGGGACCGGGGAGCTGTTTTTT. Protein sequence: CASSFKGTGELFF.

The chain is built from TRBV25-1 and TRBJ2-5; D possibly corresponds to TRBD1 (6 bases). V was trimmed by 5 bases and J by 5 bases, leaving 15 bases between them. The CDR3 spans 14 residues. The germline V gene has CDR1 MGHDK and CDR2 SYGVNS. The CDR3 sequence: CASSPPQGGETQYF. CDR3 coding DNA: TGTGCCAGCAGTCCTCCACAGGGTGGTGAGACCCAGTACTTC.

The gene calls are TRBV7-6 and TRBJ1-1; 7 bases match TRBD1. Per the germline V gene, CDR1 is SGHVS and CDR2 is FNYEAQ. The length of the CDR3 is 14 residues. With 4 bases clipped from V and 2 bases from J, the junction kept 4 bases outside the gene matches. This chain's CDR3 is CASSSYRGNTEAFF. CDR3 DNA sequence: TGTGCCAGCAGCTCTTACAGGGGTAACACTGAAGCTTTCTTT.

This chain connects TRBV25-1 to TRBJ1-1; 7 bases map to TRBD1. From germline, CDR1 is MGHDK and CDR2 SYGVNS. The CDR3 length is 15 residues. Trimming took 1 base from V and 1 from J; bases not matched to a gene: 3. This chain's CDR3 is CASSELGGRNTEAFF. The CDR3 DNA is TGTGCCAGCAGTGAATTAGGGGGCCGGAACACTGAAGCTTTCTTT.

The V gene is TRBV2, the J gene TRBJ2-3; possibly TRBD1 for D (6 bases). Germline V gene lookup returns CDR1 SNHLY and CDR2 FYNNEI. Trimming left V 7 bases short and J 3 bases short, with 14 bases between. CDR3 size: 14 residues. CDR3 sequence reads: CASNLQGGTDTQYF. In DNA, the CDR3 is TGTGCCAGCAACCTACAGGGTGGGACAGATACGCAGTATTTT.

This clone was found once. One end of the junction varies from germline; a read error may be responsible. The rearrangement uses TRBV2 and TRBJ2-3; the D is unclear. The CDR3 spans 10 residues. Germline V gene lookup returns CDR1 SNHLY and CDR2 FYNNEI. The CDR3 here is CASREDTQYF. The CDR3 region has the DNA TGTGCCAGCAGAGAAGATACGCAGTATTTT.

J is TRBJ1-2 and V is TRBV30; 8 bases fit TRBD1. Germline loops: CDR1 GTSNPN, CDR2 SVGIG (reference sequence). J was trimmed by 4 bases and V by 5 bases; bases with no gene match: 3. The CDR3 has 12 residues. CDR3 sequence: CAWGQGAYGYTF. CDR3 DNA: TGTGCCTGGGGACAGGGAGCCTATGGCTACACCTTC.